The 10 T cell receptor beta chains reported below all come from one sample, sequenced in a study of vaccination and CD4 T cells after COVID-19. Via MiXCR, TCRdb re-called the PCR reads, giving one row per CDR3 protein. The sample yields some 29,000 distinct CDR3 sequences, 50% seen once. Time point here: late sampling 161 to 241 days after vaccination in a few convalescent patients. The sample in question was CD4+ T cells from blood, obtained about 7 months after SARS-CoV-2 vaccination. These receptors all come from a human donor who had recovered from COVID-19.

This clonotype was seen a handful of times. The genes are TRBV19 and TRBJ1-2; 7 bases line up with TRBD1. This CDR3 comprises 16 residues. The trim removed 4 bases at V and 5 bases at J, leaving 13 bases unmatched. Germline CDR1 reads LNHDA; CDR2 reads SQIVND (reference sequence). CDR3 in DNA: TGTGCCAGTAGTACCCCCCGGGACAGCTTTGGGTATGGCTACACCTTC. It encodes CASSTPRDSFGYGYTF. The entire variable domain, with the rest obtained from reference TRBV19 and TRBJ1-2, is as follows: DGGITQSPKYLFRKEGQNVTLSCEQNLNHDAMYWYRQDPGQGLRLIYYSQIVNDFQKGDIAEGYSVSREKKESFPLTVTSAQKNPTAFYLCASSTPRDSFGYGYTFGSGTRLTVV.

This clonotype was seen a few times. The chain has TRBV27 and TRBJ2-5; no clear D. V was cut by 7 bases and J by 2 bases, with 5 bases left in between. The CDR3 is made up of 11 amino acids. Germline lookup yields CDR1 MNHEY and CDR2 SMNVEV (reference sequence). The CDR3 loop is CASKEQETQYF. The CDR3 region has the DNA TGTGCCAGCAAAGAACAAGAGACCCAGTACTTC.

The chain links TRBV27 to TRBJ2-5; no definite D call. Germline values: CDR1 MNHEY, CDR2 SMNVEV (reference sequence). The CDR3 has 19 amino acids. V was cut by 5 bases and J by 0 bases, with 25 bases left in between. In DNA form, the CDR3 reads TGTGCCAGCAGTGCCCGACGGGTTCGGGCTACCAGGCACCAAGAGACCCAGTACTTC. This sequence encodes CASSARRVRATRHQETQYF.

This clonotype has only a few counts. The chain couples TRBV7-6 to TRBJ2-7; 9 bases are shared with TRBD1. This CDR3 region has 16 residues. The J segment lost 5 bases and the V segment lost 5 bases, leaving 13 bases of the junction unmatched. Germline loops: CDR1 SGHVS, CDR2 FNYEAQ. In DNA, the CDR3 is TGTGCCAGCAGCCCCCACCCCGGGACAGGGAGGAACGAGCAGTACTTC. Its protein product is CASSPHPGTGRNEQYF. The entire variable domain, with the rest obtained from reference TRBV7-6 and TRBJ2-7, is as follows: GAGVSQSPRYKVTKRGQDVALRCDPISGHVSLYWYRQALGQGPEFLTYFNYEAQQDKSGLPNDRFSAERPEGSISTLTIQRTEQRDSAMYRCASSPHPGTGRNEQYFGPGTRLTVT.

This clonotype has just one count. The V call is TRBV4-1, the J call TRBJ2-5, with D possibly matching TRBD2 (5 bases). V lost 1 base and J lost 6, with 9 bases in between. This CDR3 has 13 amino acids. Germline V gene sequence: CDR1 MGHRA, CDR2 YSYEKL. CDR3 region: CASSQVSGKTQYF. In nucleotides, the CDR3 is TGCGCCAGCAGCCAAGTGTCCGGGAAGACCCAGTACTTC.

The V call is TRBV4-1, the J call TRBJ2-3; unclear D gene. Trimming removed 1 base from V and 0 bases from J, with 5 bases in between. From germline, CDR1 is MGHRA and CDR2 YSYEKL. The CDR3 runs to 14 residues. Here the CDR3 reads CASSQVTSTDTQYF. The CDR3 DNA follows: TGCGCCAGCAGCCAAGTGACTAGCACAGATACGCAGTATTTT.

The CDR3 nucleotides are TGTGCCAGCAGTTTATTGGCTAGCGGGAGATACCGGGCCCAGTACTTC. Translating it yields CASSLLASGRYRAQYF. This chain links TRBV28 with TRBJ2-5, with TRBD2 matching over 10 bases. V shed 1 base and J 9 bases; nucleotides not matched to a gene: 11. The CDR3 has 16 amino acids. Germline CDR1 MDHEN, CDR2 SYDVKM.

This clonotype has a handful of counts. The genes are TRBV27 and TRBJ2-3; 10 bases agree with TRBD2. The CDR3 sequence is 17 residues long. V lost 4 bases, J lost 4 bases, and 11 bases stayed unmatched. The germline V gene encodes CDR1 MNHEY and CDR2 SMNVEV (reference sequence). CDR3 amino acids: CASSSRASGSWADTQYF. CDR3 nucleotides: TGTGCCAGCAGTTCGAGGGCTAGCGGGAGTTGGGCAGATACGCAGTATTTT.

The CDR3 sequence is CASSGRETSGASSYNEQFF. DNA for the CDR3: TGTGCCAGCAGCGGAAGGGAGACTAGCGGGGCTAGCTCCTACAATGAGCAGTTCTTC. The chain couples TRBV27 to TRBJ2-1; 11 nucleotides line up with TRBD2. Germline lookup yields CDR1 MNHEY and CDR2 SMNVEV (reference sequence). V trimming: 6 bases; J trimming: 0 bases; junction bases outside the gene matches: 13. The length of the CDR3 is 19 residues.

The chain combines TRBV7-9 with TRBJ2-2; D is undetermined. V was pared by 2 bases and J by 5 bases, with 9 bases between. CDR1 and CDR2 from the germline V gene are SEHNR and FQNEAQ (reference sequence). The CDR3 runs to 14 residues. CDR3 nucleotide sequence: TGTGCCAGCAGCTTACCGACCGGGACCGGGGAGCTGTTTTTT. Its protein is CASSLPTGTGELFF.